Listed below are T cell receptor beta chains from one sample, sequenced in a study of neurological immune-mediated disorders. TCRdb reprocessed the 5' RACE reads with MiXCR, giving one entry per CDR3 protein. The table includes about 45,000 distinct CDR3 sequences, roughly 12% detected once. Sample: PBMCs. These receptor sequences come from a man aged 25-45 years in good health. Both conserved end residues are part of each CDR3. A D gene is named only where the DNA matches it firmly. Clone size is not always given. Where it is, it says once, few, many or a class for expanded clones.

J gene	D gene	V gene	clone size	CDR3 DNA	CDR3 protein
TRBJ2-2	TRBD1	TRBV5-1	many	TGCGCCAGCAGCTGGACAGGGGACACCGGGGAGCTGTTTTTT	CASSWTGDTGELFF
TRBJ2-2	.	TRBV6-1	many	TGTGCCAGCAGTATCGTAGCGGAGTTGGCCACCGGGGAGCTGTTTTTT	CASSIVAELATGELFF
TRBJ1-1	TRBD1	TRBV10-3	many	TGTGCCATCAGCGCCGGGACAGGGAACACTGAAGCTTTCTTT	CAISAGTGNTEAFF
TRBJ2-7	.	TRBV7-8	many	TGTGCCAGCAGCCTAAGCGGAACATTAGGCTACGAGCAGTACTTC	CASSLSGTLGYEQYF
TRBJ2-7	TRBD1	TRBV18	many	TGTGCCAGCTCACCAACGGGGACAGGGGGTACCTACGAGCAGTACTTC	CASSPTGTGGTYEQYF
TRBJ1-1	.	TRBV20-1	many	TGCAGTGCTAGAGATACTAGAGTGAACACTGAAGCTTTCTTT	CSARDTRVNTEAFF
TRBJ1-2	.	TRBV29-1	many	TGCAGCGTTCAAGGGGGAAATGGCTACACCTTC	CSVQGGNGYTF
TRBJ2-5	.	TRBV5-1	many	TGCGCCAGCAGCTTCGGACAGTCGGGGGGCGAGACCCAGTACTTC	CASSFGQSGGETQYF
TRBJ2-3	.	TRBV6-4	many	TGTGCCAGCAGTGACGGGGGAGGCTCCACAGATACGCAGTATTTT	CASSDGGGSTDTQYF
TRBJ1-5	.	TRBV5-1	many	TGCGCCAGCAGCTTGACCGGGAATCAGCCCCAGCATTTT	CASSLTGNQPQHF
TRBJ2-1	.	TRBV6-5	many	TGTGCCTGCGGGGAGCCCCGAGGCATCAATGAGCAGTTCTTC	CACGEPRGINEQFF
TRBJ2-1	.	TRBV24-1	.	TGTGCCTCCAGTGATCCTAGAGCTCTGGGCAATGAGCAGTTCTTC	CASSDPRALGNEQFF
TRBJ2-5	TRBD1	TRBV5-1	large	TGCGCCAGTCGACAGTCCCCACAGGGGGTACAAGAGACCCAGTACTTC	CASRQSPQGVQETQYF
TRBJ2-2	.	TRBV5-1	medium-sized	TGCGCCAGCAGCTTGCTCCCCACCGGGGAGCTGTTTTTT	CASSLLPTGELFF
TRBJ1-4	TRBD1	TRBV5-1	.	TGCGCCAGCAGCCAACCGGGACAGGGCGCAACTAATGAAAAACTGTTTTTT	CASSQPGQGATNEKLFF
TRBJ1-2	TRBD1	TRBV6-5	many	TGTGCCAGCAGCCCCTCCGGGACAGGGGGTGGGGGCTACACCTTC	CASSPSGTGGGGYTF
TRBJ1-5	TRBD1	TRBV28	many	TGTGCCAGCAGGGAACTGGGACAGGGAGTCTATAGCAATCAGCCCCAGCATTTT	CASRELGQGVYSNQPQHF
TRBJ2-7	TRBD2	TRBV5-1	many	TGCGCCAGCAGCTTGGGCGGGAGGTACGAGCAGTACTTC	CASSLGGRYEQYF
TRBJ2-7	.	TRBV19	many	TGTGCCAGCAGTTTAGGGGGGGACTACGAGCAGTACTTC	CASSLGGDYEQYF
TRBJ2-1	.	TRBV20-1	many	TGCAGTGCTAGAGATCGAACTAGAGGGAATGAGCAGTTCTTC	CSARDRTRGNEQFF
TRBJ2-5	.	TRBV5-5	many	TGTGCCAGCAACAACCCATGGGACAAGGATGTCCGGCTAGAGACCCAGTACTTC	CASNNPWDKDVRLETQYF
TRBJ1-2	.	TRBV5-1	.	TGCGCCAGCAGTGGTGCGGGGTTCGGTGGCTACACCTTC	CASSGAGFGGYTF